This T cell receptor beta chain was sequenced for a study of cytomegalovirus exposure and HLA in healthy donors. The CDR3 extends over 14 amino acids. Germline V CDR1 and CDR2: LGHNT, FRNRAP. Note on this clone: One end of the junction is discordant with germline, which a read error may explain. The sample contains more than one DNA sequence encoding this CDR3.

The study ran its PCR with 60 Vbeta and 13 Jbeta primers. Using immunoSEQ multiplex PCR, the repertoire was profiled, and TCRdb retains in-frame clones only, with some absent. The sample's table shows 55,000 to 75,000 clones. The TCR originated in a male donor in good health and CMV-seronegative. Sequencing used PBMCs. This chain joins TRBV12-5 and TRBJ2-7, with 7 bases fitting TRBD1. CDR3 in amino acids: CASGPGTALYEQYF. CDR3 DNA: TGCGCTAGTGGTCCCGGGACAGCCCTTTACGAGCAGTACTTC.